Listed here are 5 T cell receptor beta chains from one sample, sequenced in a study of blood T cell repertoires in COVID-19. Assay: immunoSEQ multiplex PCR; the TCRdb copy retains only in-frame clones and omits some. The table shows over 30,000 clones, with 70% to 80% occurring only once. The sequencing input was peripheral blood. These receptors originate from a human donor in a cohort sampled during active COVID-19.

The CDR3 region is CASSIRLAPDTQYF. As DNA, the CDR3 is TGTGCCAGCAGTATCAGGCTAGCTCCGGATACGCAGTATTTT. This sequence joins TRBV2 and TRBJ2-3; D is perhaps TRBD2 (5 bases). The CDR3 totals 14 residues. CDR1 and CDR2 from the germline V gene are SNHLY and FYNNEI. Trimming stripped 5 bases from V and 6 bases from J, with 15 bases between.

The chain uses TRBV15 and TRBJ1-2; tentatively, D is TRBD1 (5 bases). This CDR3 has 12 residues. Germline CDR1 LNHNV, CDR2 YYDKDF (reference sequence). V lost 5 bases, J lost 6 bases, and 10 bases lay in between. The CDR3: CATSRGGNGYTF. The CDR3 DNA is TGTGCCACCAGCCGTGGGGGGAATGGCTACACCTTC.

The chain joins TRBV7-6 to TRBJ1-5; weak D call: TRBD1 (6 bases). The CDR3 is 16 residues long. The germline V gene has CDR1 SGHVS and CDR2 FNYEAQ. V was shortened by 5 bases and J by 4 bases, with 18 bases between the two germline ends. CDR3 nucleotides: TGTGCCAGCAGCGAAGGGGGGGAGCTACGGAATCAGCCCCAGCATTTT. The encoded protein is CASSEGGELRNQPQHF.

The V gene is TRBV19, the J gene TRBJ1-4, with D tentatively TRBD1 (6 bases). Per the germline V gene, CDR1 is LNHDA and CDR2 is SQIVND (reference sequence). This CDR3 has 14 residues. The V end was cut by 8 bases, the J end by 0 bases, with 10 bases between. As DNA, the CDR3 is TGTGCCAGTCGCGGGGGCGCAACTAATGAAAAACTGTTTTTT. It encodes CASRGGATNEKLFF. Based on the CDR3 plus reference TRBV19 and TRBJ1-4, the full variable domain is DGGITQSPKYLFRKEGQNVTLSCEQNLNHDAMYWYRQDPGQGLRLIYYSQIVNDFQKGDIAEGYSVSREKKESFPLTVTSAQKNPTAFYLCASRGGATNEKLFFGSGTQLSVL.

The chain carries TRBV10-3 and TRBJ2-1; 9 bases agree with TRBD2. Looked up from germline, CDR1 is ENHRY and CDR2 is SYGVKD. V gave up 6 bases and J gave up 10 bases; unmatched junction bases: 16. The CDR3 is 16 amino acids. DNA of the CDR3: TGTGCCATCAGCGATGGGGGACTAGCAATCCCTTACGAGCAGTTCTTC. Its translation is CAISDGGLAIPYEQFF.